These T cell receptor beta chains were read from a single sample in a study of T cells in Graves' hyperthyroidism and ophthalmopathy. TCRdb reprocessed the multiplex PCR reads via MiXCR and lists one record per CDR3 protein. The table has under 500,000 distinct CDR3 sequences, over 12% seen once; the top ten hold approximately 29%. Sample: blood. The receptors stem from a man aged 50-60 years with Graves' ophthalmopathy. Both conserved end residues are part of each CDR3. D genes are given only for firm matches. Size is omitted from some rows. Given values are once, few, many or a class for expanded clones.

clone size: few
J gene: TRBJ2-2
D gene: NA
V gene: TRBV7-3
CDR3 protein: CASSLPPTLANTGELFF
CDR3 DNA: TGTGCCAGCAGCTTGCCCCCCACTTTGGCGAACACCGGGGAGCTGTTTTTT

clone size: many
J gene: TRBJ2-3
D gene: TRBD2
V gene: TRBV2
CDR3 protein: CASSLLAYTSTDTQYF
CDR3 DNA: TGTGCCAGCAGTCTACTAGCGTACACTAGCACAGATACGCAGTATTTT

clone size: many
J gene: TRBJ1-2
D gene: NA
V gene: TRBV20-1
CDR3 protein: CSALSDSGGYTF
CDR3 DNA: TGCAGTGCTCTCTCGGATAGTGGCGGCTACACCTTC

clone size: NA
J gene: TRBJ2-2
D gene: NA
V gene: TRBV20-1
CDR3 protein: CSARASDVTGELFF
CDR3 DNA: TGCAGTGCTAGGGCTAGCGATGTTACCGGGGAGCTGTTTTTT

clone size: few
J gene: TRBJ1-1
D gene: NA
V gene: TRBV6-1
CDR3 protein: CASILEGTEAFF
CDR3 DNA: TGTGCCAGCATACTAGAAGGCACTGAAGCTTTCTTT

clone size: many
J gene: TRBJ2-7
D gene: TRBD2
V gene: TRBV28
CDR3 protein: CASNLTTTSGVYEQYF
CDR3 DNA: TGTGCCAGCAATCTTACTACCACTAGCGGGGTCTACGAGCAGTACTTC

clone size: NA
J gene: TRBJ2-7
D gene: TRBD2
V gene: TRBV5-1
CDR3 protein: CASSLIAGEGYEQYF
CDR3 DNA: TGCGCCAGCAGCTTGATAGCGGGAGAGGGATACGAGCAGTACTTC

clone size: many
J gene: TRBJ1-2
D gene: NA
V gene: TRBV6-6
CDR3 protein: CASSLNGARGGYTF
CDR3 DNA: TGTGCCAGCAGTTTAAACGGGGCTCGGGGTGGCTACACCTTC

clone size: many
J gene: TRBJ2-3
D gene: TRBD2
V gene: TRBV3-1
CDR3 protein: CASSQDLAGVGADTQYF
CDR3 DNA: TGTGCCAGCAGCCAAGACCTAGCGGGAGTAGGTGCAGATACGCAGTATTTT

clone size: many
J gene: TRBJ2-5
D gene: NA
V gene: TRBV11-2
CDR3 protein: CASSFPRTGWVETQYF
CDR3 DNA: TGTGCCAGCAGCTTCCCACGCACAGGGTGGGTGGAGACCCAGTACTTC

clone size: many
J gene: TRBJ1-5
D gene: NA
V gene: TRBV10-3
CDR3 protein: CAISGGDNQPQHF
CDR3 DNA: TGTGCCATCAGTGGGGGGGATAATCAGCCCCAGCATTTT

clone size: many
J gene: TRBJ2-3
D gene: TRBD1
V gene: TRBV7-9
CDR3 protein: CASSPGDRRTDTQYF
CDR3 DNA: TGTGCCAGCAGCCCCGGGGACAGACGCACAGATACGCAGTATTTT

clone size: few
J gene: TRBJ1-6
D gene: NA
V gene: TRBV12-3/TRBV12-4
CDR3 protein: CASTPGSLGSPLHF
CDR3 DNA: TGTGCCAGCACCCCTGGGTCTCTGGGATCACCCCTCCACTTT

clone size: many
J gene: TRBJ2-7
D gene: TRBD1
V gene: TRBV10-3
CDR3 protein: CAISGRQGENEQYF
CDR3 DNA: TGTGCCATCAGTGGGCGACAGGGGGAGAACGAGCAGTACTTC